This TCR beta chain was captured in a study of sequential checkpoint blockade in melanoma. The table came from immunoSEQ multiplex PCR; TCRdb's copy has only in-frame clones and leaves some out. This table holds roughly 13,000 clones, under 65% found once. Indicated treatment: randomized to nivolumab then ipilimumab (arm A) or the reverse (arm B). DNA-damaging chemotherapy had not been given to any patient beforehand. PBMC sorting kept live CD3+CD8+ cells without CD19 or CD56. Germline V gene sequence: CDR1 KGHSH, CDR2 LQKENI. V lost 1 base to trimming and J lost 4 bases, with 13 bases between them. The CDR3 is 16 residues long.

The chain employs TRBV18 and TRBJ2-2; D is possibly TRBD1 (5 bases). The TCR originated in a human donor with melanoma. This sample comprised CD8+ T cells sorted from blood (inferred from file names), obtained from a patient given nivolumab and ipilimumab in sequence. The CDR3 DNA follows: TGTGCCAGCTCACCACGGGAAGGGGTCGGCACCGGGGAGCTGTTTTTT. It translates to CASSPREGVGTGELFF.